This T cell receptor beta chain comes out of a study of blood T cell repertoires in COVID-19. Study-level information: Italy, Spain and the United States were the sources of the convalescent and acute COVID-19 samples. From T cells, B-cell-depleted T cells, or PBMCs came the material, which was cDNA or gDNA.

Per the original methods: Estimated nucleated cell counts came from reference gene primer amplification. Clones were read by immunoSEQ multiplex PCR, and TCRdb kept only the in-frame ones, dropping some. The V and J calls and clone size were taken over from that table, and D and trimming were inferred from the DNA. The sample lists 310,000 or so clones; around 92% were seen once. CDR1 and CDR2 from the germline V gene are MGHRA and YSYEKL. The CDR3 extends over 13 amino acids. Trimming removed 1 base from V and 4 bases from J, with 8 bases in between. Of note for this clone: Other DNA sequences of this sample code for an identical CDR3.

The sequenced sample was peripheral blood. The genes are TRBV4-1 and TRBJ2-7; maybe TRBD1 (6 bases). The source is a man younger than 30 who had recovered from COVID-19. CDR3 DNA: TGCGCCAGCAGCCAAGGGGGGCGATACGAGCAGTACTTC. Protein product: CASSQGGRYEQYF.